This T cell receptor beta chain originates from a study of identical twins. Broader study findings: Zero-insertion analyses might be partly confounded by invariant T cells like MAIT and iNKT. Researchers reported weaker excess twin sharing in beta out-of-frame sequences. With monozygotic twins, out-of-frame TCR alpha sharing exceeded what models estimated. Conclusions leaned on cross-sectional statistical analysis and did not track the same donors over time.

As for this clonotype: What it recognizes is unknown.

Germline V CDR1 and CDR2: DFQATT, SNEGSKA (reference sequence). The ends were cut back, 0 bases at V and 3 bases at J, with 12 bases in the middle. This CDR3 is 15 amino acids long. TCRdb reanalysed the 5' RACE reads using MiXCR and keeps one entry per CDR3 protein. The sample has approximately 260,000 distinct CDR3 sequences, 11% to 15% seen once; the top ten hold 8.8%. This TCR came from a woman aged 18-29 years in good health. Sample: memory (CD45RO+) T cells sorted from blood. The chain carries TRBV20-1 and TRBJ1-5; D gene unclear. CDR3 bases: TGCAGTGCTAGAGATTTTACCGGCTACAATCAGCCCCAGCATTTT. Amino acid sequence: CSARDFTGYNQPQHF.